The 26 T cell receptor beta chains presented below share a single source sample, sequenced in a study of cytomegalovirus exposure and HLA in healthy donors. The method was immunoSEQ multiplex PCR; TCRdb's version includes in-frame clones alone and lacks a portion of them. The data show 120,000 or so clones, roughly 87% seen once. The sequencing input was PBMCs. The receptors come from a woman between 18 and 30 years old in good health and CMV-seronegative.

This clone has only one observation. This rearrangement joins TRBV18 to TRBJ1-5; 8 bases line up with TRBD1. Germline assignment: CDR1 KGHSH and CDR2 LQKENI. The ends lost 2 bases at V and 4 bases at J; junction bases unmatched: 4. CDR3 length: 15 residues. CDR3 nucleotide sequence: TGTGCCAGCTCACCATCCACAGGGGGAAATCAGCCCCAGCATTTT. This encodes CASSPSTGGNQPQHF.

CDR3 DNA: TGTGCCAGCAGCTTTTATTTCCCGACAGGGACCTACGAGCAGTACTTC. Translation: CASSFYFPTGTYEQYF. This chain uses TRBV5-4 with TRBJ2-7; 7 bases map to TRBD1. Germline V gene data show CDR1 as SGHNT and CDR2 as YYREEE (reference sequence). The trim removed 2 bases at V and 2 bases at J, leaving 10 bases unmatched. The CDR3 is 16 residues long.

The chain joins TRBV30 to TRBJ1-1; D unresolved. This CDR3 region has 16 residues. V was cut by 0 bases and J by 5 bases, with 19 bases left in between. Germline CDR1 is GTSNPN and CDR2 is SVGIG (reference sequence). The DNA of the CDR3 is TGTGCCTGGAGTGTACGCGAACTAGACGGTCGGACTGAAGCTTTCTTT. Translated: CAWSVRELDGRTEAFF.

The chain combines TRBV9 with TRBJ2-1, with 7 bases lining up with TRBD2. After removal of 3 bases from V and 8 bases from J, the junction contained 11 bases not matched to a gene. CDR1 and CDR2 (germline): SGDLS, YYNGEE. CDR3 length: 15 residues. CDR3 in amino acids: CASSAPTSLRHEQFF. CDR3 nucleotides: TGTGCCAGCAGCGCCCCGACTAGCCTGCGTCATGAGCAGTTCTTC. The variable domain in full, with the rest retrieved from reference TRBV9 and TRBJ2-1, is DSGVTQTPKHLITATGQRVTLRCSPRSGDLSVYWYQQSLDQGLQFLIQYYNGEERAKGNILERFSAQQFPDLHSELNLSSLELGDSALYFCASSAPTSLRHEQFFGPGTRLTVL.

This rearrangement joins TRBV29-1 to TRBJ2-1, with D tentatively TRBD1 (5 bases). V was trimmed by 6 bases and J by 8 bases, leaving 17 bases between them. Germline V gene data show CDR1 as SQVTM and CDR2 as ANQGSEA. The CDR3 totals 13 residues. The CDR3 DNA reads TGCAGCGTCCCCCCGTCAGGGAACCATGAGCAGTTCTTC. Residues: CSVPPSGNHEQFF.

The V gene is TRBV4-3, the J gene TRBJ2-3; the match to TRBD2 covers 9 bases. Per germline, CDR1 LGHNA and CDR2 YSLEER. V was clipped by 1 base and J by 5 bases; unmatched bases: 10. The CDR3 contains 17 residues. The CDR3 here is CASSQGLRAGGGDTQYF. The DNA for the CDR3 is TGCGCCAGCAGCCAAGGCTTAAGAGCGGGAGGTGGAGATACGCAGTATTTT.

Here the CDR3 reads CASSSSGRTKTQYF. For the CDR3, the DNA is TGTGCCAGCAGCTCCTCTGGGAGAACAAAGACCCAGTACTTC. V gene TRBV7-2 combines with J gene TRBJ2-5; possible D gene TRBD2, 5 bases. CDR3 size: 14 residues. Germline lookup yields CDR1 SGHTA and CDR2 FQGNSA. Trimming stripped 4 bases from V and 6 bases from J, with 15 bases between.

J is TRBJ2-2 and V is TRBV18, with a weak D call TRBD2 (5 bases). V was clipped by 4 bases and J by 0 bases, with 15 bases between them. From germline, CDR1 is KGHSH and CDR2 LQKENI. The CDR3 spans 17 residues. CDR3 coding DNA: TGTGCCAGCTCACGGAGGCCTTTAGTCCCGAACACCGGGGAGCTGTTTTTT. Residues: CASSRRPLVPNTGELFF.

The chain links TRBV27 to TRBJ2-1; possible D gene TRBD1, 5 bases. Germline CDR1 reads MNHEY; CDR2 reads SMNVEV (reference sequence). The CDR3 spans 11 residues. Trimming pared 6 bases from V and 7 bases from J, leaving 7 bases between. CDR3 in DNA: TGTGCCAGCAGGGGGCGGAATGAGCAGTTCTTC. Its translation is CASRGRNEQFF.

The rearrangement uses TRBV6-5 and TRBJ2-7; 10 bases match TRBD1. The germline CDR1 and CDR2 sequences are MNHEY and SVGAGI. After removal of 4 bases from V and 5 bases from J, the junction contained 8 bases not matched to a gene. The CDR3 loop spans 15 amino acids. The CDR3 spells CASSFTAGTGDEQYF. The CDR3 DNA sequence: TGTGCCAGCAGTTTTACCGCCGGGACAGGGGACGAGCAGTACTTC.

The chain employs TRBV10-1 and TRBJ2-6, with a tentative D call TRBD1 (7 bases). Germline CDR1 WNHNN, CDR2 SYGVQD (reference sequence). V lost 6 bases and J lost 0, with 12 bases in between. This CDR3 contains 16 residues. DNA of the CDR3: TGCGCCAGCAGCCAGGGGGGAACCTCTGGGGCCAACGTCCTGACTTTC. Its protein is CASSQGGTSGANVLTF.

The chain combines TRBV4-1 with TRBJ1-2; D ambiguous. The CDR3 spans 14 residues. V gave up 0 bases and J gave up 5 bases, with 10 bases separating them. CDR1 MGHRA and CDR2 YSYEKL come from the germline V gene. CDR3 DNA: TGCGCCAGCAGCCAAGATGAAACAGTATATGGCTACACCTTC. Translated, it gives CASSQDETVYGYTF.

This chain connects TRBV19 to TRBJ2-6; 12 nucleotides match TRBD2. This CDR3 is 18 amino acids long. Unmatched junction bases numbered 7, after V lost 5 bases and J lost 2 bases. The V gene's germline CDR1 is LNHDA and CDR2 SQIVND (reference sequence). Written as DNA, the CDR3 is TGTGCCAGTAGTTTCTGGGCTAGCGGGGGGGCTGGGGCCAACGTCCTGACTTTC. Encoded protein: CASSFWASGGAGANVLTF.

V and J are TRBV5-8 and TRBJ1-5; 9 bases map to TRBD1. The junction had 12 bases not matched to a gene; V was cut back by 3 bases and J by 14 bases. The length of the CDR3 is 14 residues. The germline gives CDR1 SGHTS, CDR2 YDEGEE. Here the CDR3 reads CASSSPGTGPLEHF. CDR3 coding DNA: TGTGCCAGCAGCTCCCCCGGGACAGGGCCGTTGGAGCATTTT.

The chain carries TRBV5-4 and TRBJ2-2; 9 bases match TRBD1. This CDR3 region has 15 residues. V dropped 4 bases and J dropped 4; count of bases not matched to a gene: 5. Per the germline V gene, CDR1 is SGHNT and CDR2 is YYREEE (reference sequence). The CDR3 DNA is TGTGCCAGCAGCGTGGACAGGGGAAGCACCGGGGAGCTGTTTTTT. Amino acid sequence: CASSVDRGSTGELFF.

This rearrangement joins TRBV30 to TRBJ2-3; TRBD1 agrees at 7 bases. With 2 bases clipped from V and 4 bases from J, the junction kept 3 bases outside the gene matches. This CDR3 region has 13 residues. CDR1 GTSNPN and CDR2 SVGIG come from the germline V gene (reference sequence). The DNA of the CDR3 is TGTGCCTGGAGTAGACAGGGTTCAGATACGCAGTATTTT. Its translation is CAWSRQGSDTQYF.

This clone was detected once. CDR3 bases: TGTGCCAGCAGTTACTCGGGACAGGGGGAGCAGTACTTC. Its protein product is CASSYSGQGEQYF. This chain joins TRBV6-6 and TRBJ2-7; 10 positions match TRBD1. Germline values: CDR1 MNHNY, CDR2 SVGAGI (reference sequence). Trimming at V came to 0 bases and at J to 7 bases, leaving 0 bases not matched to a gene. The length of the CDR3 is 13 residues.

In this sample, this clone turned up a few times. V is TRBV5-1 and J is TRBJ1-2; TRBD1 agrees at 7 bases. The CDR3 loop spans 12 amino acids. The V gene's germline CDR1 is SGHRS and CDR2 YFSETQ. V shed 7 bases, J shed 8 bases, and the junction held 8 bases outside the gene matches. As DNA, the CDR3 is TGCGCCAGCGGTGACAGGGTGGACGGCTACACCTTC. Amino acids: CASGDRVDGYTF.

The chain carries TRBV7-2 and TRBJ2-7; 8 nucleotides line up with TRBD2. Germline V gives CDR1 SGHTA, CDR2 FQGNSA. Trimming took 1 base from V and 3 from J; bases not matched to a gene: 5. The CDR3 is made up of 15 amino acids. The DNA for the CDR3 is TGTGCCAGCAGCTTAGACCTAGCGGGTTACTACGAGCAGTACTTC. Its translation: CASSLDLAGYYEQYF.

The rearrangement uses TRBV30 and TRBJ1-2; D is unclear. CDR1 and CDR2 (germline): GTSNPN, SVGIG (reference sequence). Between the trimmed V and J ends, which lost 4 bases and 5 bases, there was a span of 14 bases. The CDR3 extends over 13 amino acids. CDR3 coding DNA: TGTGCCTGGATTCGGGAGACAAATTATGGCTACACCTTC. This gives the protein CAWIRETNYGYTF.

The chain has TRBV5-4 and TRBJ1-3, with a possible D match to TRBD1 (5 bases). The CDR3 runs to 13 residues. The V gene's germline CDR1 is SGHNT and CDR2 YYREEE (reference sequence). V gave up 0 bases and J gave up 7 bases, with 8 bases separating them. The CDR3 region is CASSLEGRNTIYF. The CDR3 DNA follows: TGTGCCAGCAGCTTGGAGGGGCGGAACACCATATATTTT.

This chain joins TRBV4-2 and TRBJ2-7, with 11 nucleotides matching TRBD2. The junction had 4 bases not matched to a gene; V was cut back by 4 bases and J by 2 bases. This CDR3 spans 15 amino acids. Germline V CDR1 and CDR2: LGHNA, YNFKEQ. The CDR3 loop is CASSRGTSGTYEQYF. In nucleotides, the CDR3 is TGTGCCAGCAGCCGCGGGACTAGCGGTACCTACGAGCAGTACTTC.

This chain links TRBV28 with TRBJ2-1; perhaps TRBD1 as D (5 bases). There are 12 residues in the CDR3. Trimming removed 7 bases from V and 7 bases from J, with 11 bases in between. Germline V lookup: CDR1 MDHEN, CDR2 SYDVKM. CDR3 nucleotides: TGTGCCAGCACCTCTTCAGGGAATGAGCAGTTCTTC. Translating gives CASTSSGNEQFF.

This clone has just a few counts. In nucleotides, the CDR3 is TGTGCCAGCAGCCAAGAAGTAAGCGGGAGCGACGAGCAGTACTTC. It specifies CASSQEVSGSDEQYF. The V call is TRBV4-2, the J call TRBJ2-7; 8 bases line up with TRBD2. Germline V gene data show CDR1 as LGHNA and CDR2 as YNFKEQ. Trimming cost V 0 bases and J 5 bases; bases outside gene matches: 6. The CDR3 contains 15 residues.

The rearrangement joins TRBV9 to TRBJ2-7, with unresolved D. CDR1 is SGDLS and CDR2 is YYNGEE in the germline V gene. Deletions cut 1 base from V and 0 bases from J, with 8 bases between. The CDR3 extends over 14 amino acids. The CDR3 sequence: CASSVSSISYEQYF. The CDR3 DNA reads TGTGCCAGCAGCGTAAGCTCCATCTCCTACGAGCAGTACTTC. Full variable domain (outside the CDR3, taken from reference TRBV9 and TRBJ2-7): DSGVTQTPKHLITATGQRVTLRCSPRSGDLSVYWYQQSLDQGLQFLIQYYNGEERAKGNILERFSAQQFPDLHSELNLSSLELGDSALYFCASSVSSISYEQYFGPGTRLTVT.

The V gene is TRBV6-4, the J gene TRBJ2-3, with D possibly TRBD2 on 5 matching bases. The ends were cut back, 5 bases at V and 4 bases at J, with 10 bases in the middle. CDR1 is MRHNA and CDR2 is SNTAGT in the germline V gene. The CDR3 runs to 13 residues. The CDR3, as DNA: TGTGCCAGCAGTAGGGCGGAGGCAGATACGCAGTATTTT. This codes for CASSRAEADTQYF.